Reported below is one TCR beta chain. Its antigen remains unknown. The V and J ends lost 1 base and 0 bases, in that order; junction bases with no gene match: 2. The germline gives CDR1 MGHRA, CDR2 YSYEKL. The CDR3 is 16 residues long. TCRdb keeps only in-frame clones here, not all; method: immunoSEQ multiplex PCR. The sample comprises some 60,000 clones, 77% of which are singletons, and around 4% rests with the top ten. The data are from a study of radiotherapy plus CTLA-4 blockade in lung cancer. Broader study findings: How blood T cell clones changed early, along with interferon-beta, reportedly forecast response best.

Sample: peripheral blood, taken from a patient treated with radiotherapy plus ipilimumab. This chain joins TRBV4-1 and TRBJ2-1; 8 bases agree with TRBD2. This receptor was taken from a human donor with non-small cell lung cancer who had a partial response to radiotherapy plus ipilimumab. The CDR3 DNA follows: TGCGCCAGCAGCCAAGTAGGGACTAGCTCCTACAATGAGCAGTTCTTC. Its protein is CASSQVGTSSYNEQFF.